The 5 T cell receptor beta chains given below trace back to one sample, sequenced in a study of blood T cells in healthy people across ages. The use of a sample-barcoded 5' primer and a J-beta primer mix characterized a second PCR of about 6 to 11 cycles. One entry per CDR3 protein, called by TCRdb with MiXCR from the 5' RACE reads. The sample includes 850,000 or so distinct CDR3 sequences, around 26% of them seen just once. The sequenced sample was blood. These receptors all stem from a woman of 80 years or more in good health.

At least ten counts were recorded for this clonotype. The V gene is TRBV7-9, the J gene TRBJ1-2; D uncertain. The CDR3 consists of 14 residues. Per the germline V gene, CDR1 is SEHNR and CDR2 is FQNEAQ (reference sequence). The V end lost 6 bases, the J end lost 4 bases, and 15 bases lay between the germline ends. The CDR3 is CASRPQLEGYGYTF. The DNA of the CDR3 is TGTGCCAGCAGGCCACAGCTCGAGGGCTATGGCTACACCTTC.

This chain uses TRBV4-2 with TRBJ1-1; D not certain. V shed 1 base and J shed 1 base, with 7 bases lying between them. Germline CDR1 is LGHNA and CDR2 is YNFKEQ. CDR3 size: 14 residues. The CDR3 bases are TGTGCCAGCAGCCAAGGATCGACGAACACTGAAGCTTTCTTT. Protein: CASSQGSTNTEAFF.

This clonotype was found a few times. The gene calls are TRBV2 and TRBJ2-1, with 10 bases identical to TRBD2. The CDR3 spans 15 residues. Germline V lookup: CDR1 SNHLY, CDR2 FYNNEI. V shed 6 bases, J shed 7 bases, and the junction held 9 bases outside the gene matches. The CDR3 DNA reads TGTGCCAGCAGCTCCACTAGCGGGGCATTAAATGAGCAGTTCTTC. Protein product: CASSSTSGALNEQFF.

In its sample, this clonotype was seen a few times. This chain joins TRBV11-3 and TRBJ2-7, with 8 positions matching TRBD1. Germline CDR1 is SGHNT and CDR2 is YENEEA. V trimming: 5 bases; J trimming: 7 bases; junction bases outside the gene matches: 19. The CDR3 has 17 amino acids. CDR3 DNA sequence: TGTGCCAGCAGCCCGAACCAGGGGGCTCTCCGGGATAATGAGCAGTACTTC. Translation: CASSPNQGALRDNEQYF.

This clonotype was seen a handful of times. The chain employs TRBV5-4 and TRBJ2-3; TRBD2 agrees at 9 bases. V dropped 1 base and J dropped 2; count of bases not matched to a gene: 5. The CDR3 extends over 16 amino acids. The germline CDR1 and CDR2 sequences are SGHNT and YYREEE (reference sequence). CDR3 in DNA: TGTGCCAGCAGCTTGAAGGGACTAGCTCCCACAGATACGCAGTATTTT. Encoded protein: CASSLKGLAPTDTQYF.